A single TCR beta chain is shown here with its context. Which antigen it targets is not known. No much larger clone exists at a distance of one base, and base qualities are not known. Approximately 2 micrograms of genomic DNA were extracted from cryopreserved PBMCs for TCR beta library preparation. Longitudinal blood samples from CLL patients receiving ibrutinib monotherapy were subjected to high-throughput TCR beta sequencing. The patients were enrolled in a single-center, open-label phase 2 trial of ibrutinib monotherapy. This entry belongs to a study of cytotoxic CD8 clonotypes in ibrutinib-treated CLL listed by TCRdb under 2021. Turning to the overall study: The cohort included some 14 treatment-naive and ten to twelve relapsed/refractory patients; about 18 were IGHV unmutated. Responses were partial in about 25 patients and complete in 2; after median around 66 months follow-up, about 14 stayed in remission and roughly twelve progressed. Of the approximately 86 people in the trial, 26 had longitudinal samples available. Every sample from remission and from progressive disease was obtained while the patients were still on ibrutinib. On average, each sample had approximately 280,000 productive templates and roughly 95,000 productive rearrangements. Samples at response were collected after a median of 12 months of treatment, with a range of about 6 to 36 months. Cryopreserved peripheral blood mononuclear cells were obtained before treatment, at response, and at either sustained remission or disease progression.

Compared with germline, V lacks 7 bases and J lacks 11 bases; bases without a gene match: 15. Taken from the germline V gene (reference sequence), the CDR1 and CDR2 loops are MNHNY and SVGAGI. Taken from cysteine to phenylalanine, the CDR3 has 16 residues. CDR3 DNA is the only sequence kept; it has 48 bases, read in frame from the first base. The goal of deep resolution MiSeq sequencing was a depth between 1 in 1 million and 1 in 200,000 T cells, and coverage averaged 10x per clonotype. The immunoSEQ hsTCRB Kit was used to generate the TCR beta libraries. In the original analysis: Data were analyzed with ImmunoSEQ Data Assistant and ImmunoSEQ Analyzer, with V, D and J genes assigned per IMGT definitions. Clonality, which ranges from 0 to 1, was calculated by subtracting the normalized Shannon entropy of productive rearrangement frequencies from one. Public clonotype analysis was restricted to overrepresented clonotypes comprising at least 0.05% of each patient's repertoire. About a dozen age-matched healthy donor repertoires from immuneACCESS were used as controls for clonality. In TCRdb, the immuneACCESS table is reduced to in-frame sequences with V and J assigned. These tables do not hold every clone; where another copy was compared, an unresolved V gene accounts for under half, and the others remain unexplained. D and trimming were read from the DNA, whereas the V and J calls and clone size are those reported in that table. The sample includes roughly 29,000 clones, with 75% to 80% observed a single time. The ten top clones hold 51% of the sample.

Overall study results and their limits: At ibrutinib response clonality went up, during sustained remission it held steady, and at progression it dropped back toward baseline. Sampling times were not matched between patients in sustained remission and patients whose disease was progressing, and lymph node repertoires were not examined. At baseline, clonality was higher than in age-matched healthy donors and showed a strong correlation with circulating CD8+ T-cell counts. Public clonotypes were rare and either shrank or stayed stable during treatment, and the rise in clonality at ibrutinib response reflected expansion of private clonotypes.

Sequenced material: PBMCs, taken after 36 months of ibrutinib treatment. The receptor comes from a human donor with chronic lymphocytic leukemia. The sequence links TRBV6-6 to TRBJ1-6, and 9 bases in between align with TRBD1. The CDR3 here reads CASTEAGGDRAAPLHF. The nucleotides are TGTGCCAGCACGGAGGCCGGGGGGGACAGGGCGGCACCCCTCCACTTT.